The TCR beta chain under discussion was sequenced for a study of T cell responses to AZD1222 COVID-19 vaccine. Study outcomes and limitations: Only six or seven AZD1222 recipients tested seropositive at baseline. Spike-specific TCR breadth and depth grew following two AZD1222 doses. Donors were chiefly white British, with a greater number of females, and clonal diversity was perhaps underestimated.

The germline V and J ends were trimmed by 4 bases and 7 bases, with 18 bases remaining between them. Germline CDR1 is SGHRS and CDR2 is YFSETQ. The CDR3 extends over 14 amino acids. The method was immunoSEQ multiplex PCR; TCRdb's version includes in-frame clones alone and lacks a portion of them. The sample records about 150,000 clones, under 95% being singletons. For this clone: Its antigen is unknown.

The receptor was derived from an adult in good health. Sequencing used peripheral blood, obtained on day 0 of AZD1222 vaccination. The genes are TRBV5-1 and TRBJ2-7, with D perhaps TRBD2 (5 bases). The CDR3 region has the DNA TGCGCCAGCAGCGCCGAGGACTGGCCTTCGGAGCAGTACTTC. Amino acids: CASSAEDWPSEQYF.